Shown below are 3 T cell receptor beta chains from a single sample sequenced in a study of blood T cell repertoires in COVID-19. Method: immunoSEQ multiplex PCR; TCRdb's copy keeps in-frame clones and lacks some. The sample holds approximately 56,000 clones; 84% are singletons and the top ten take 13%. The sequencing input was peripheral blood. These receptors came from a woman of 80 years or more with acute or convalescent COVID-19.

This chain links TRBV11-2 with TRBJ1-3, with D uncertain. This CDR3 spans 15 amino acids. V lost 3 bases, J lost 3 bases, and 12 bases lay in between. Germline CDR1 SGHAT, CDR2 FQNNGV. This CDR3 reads CASSFTRVDGNTIYF. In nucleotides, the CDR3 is TGTGCCAGCAGCTTTACACGGGTTGATGGAAACACCATATATTTT.

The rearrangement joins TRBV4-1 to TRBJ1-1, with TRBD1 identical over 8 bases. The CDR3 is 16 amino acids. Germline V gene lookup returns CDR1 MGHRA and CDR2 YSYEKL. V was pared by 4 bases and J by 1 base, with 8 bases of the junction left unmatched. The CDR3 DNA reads TGCGCCAGCAGCCGCGTACAGGGGACAGGGAACACTGAAGCTTTCTTT. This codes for CASSRVQGTGNTEAFF.

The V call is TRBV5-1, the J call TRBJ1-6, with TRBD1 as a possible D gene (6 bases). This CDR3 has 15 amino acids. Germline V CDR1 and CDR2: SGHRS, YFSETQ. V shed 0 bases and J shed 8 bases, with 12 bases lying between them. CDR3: CASSLASDSHSPLHF. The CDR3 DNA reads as TGCGCCAGCAGCTTGGCCTCGGACAGTCATTCACCCCTCCACTTT. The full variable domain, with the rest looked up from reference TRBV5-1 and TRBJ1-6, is KAGVTQTPRYLIKTRGQQVTLSCSPISGHRSVSWYQQTPGQGLQFLFEYFSETQRNKGNFPGRFSGRQFSNSRSEMNVSTLELGDSALYLCASSLASDSHSPLHFGNGTRLTVT.